These T cell receptor beta chains were read from a single sample in a study of molecular identifiers for immune sequencing clone quantification. MiXCR, applied by TCRdb to the PCR reads, yields one record per CDR3 protein. The repertoire holds roughly 93,000 distinct CDR3 sequences, with around 25% as singletons. Sequencing was carried out using naive CD8+ T cells from blood, with Jurkat cell RNA spiked in. Receptors originate from a human donor in good health. Some libraries in this study had Jurkat cell RNA spiked in. Both conserved end residues are part of each CDR3. The order of the fields is J gene, V gene, D gene, clone size, CDR3 DNA, CDR3 protein. A D gene is named only where the DNA matches it firmly. The listing skips clone size in some rows; elsewhere it reads once, few, many or a size class.

J gene: TRBJ2-2
V gene: TRBV5-1
D gene: .
clone size: few
CDR3 DNA: TGCGCCAGCAGCCCCAGCTACACCGGGGGGCTGTTTTTT
CDR3 protein: CASSPSYTGGLFF

J gene: TRBJ2-1
V gene: TRBV27
D gene: TRBD2
clone size: .
CDR3 DNA: TGTGCCAGCAGTTTACCTCTAGCGGGGGGGCCAGGTGAGCAGTTCTTC
CDR3 protein: CASSLPLAGGPGEQFF

J gene: TRBJ2-1
V gene: TRBV19
D gene: .
clone size: .
CDR3 DNA: TGTGCCAGTAGTATATGGGACGGGGACAATGAGCAGTTCTTC
CDR3 protein: CASSIWDGDNEQFF

J gene: TRBJ1-5
V gene: TRBV9
D gene: TRBD1
clone size: few
CDR3 DNA: TGTGCCAGTGGGGACAGTGCTTATAGCAATCAGCCCCAGCATTTT
CDR3 protein: CASGDSAYSNQPQHF

J gene: TRBJ2-3
V gene: TRBV7-9
D gene: .
clone size: many
CDR3 DNA: TGTGCCAGCAGGGCAGGGGAAAGCACAGATACGCAGTATTTT
CDR3 protein: CASRAGESTDTQYF

J gene: TRBJ2-3
V gene: TRBV4-1
D gene: .
clone size: many
CDR3 DNA: TGCGCCAGCAGCCAAACCCACAGGGTACGAGCGGATACGCAGTATTTT
CDR3 protein: CASSQTHRVRADTQYF

J gene: TRBJ2-6
V gene: TRBV13
D gene: .
clone size: .
CDR3 DNA: TGTGCCAGCTACAAATCAGGACAGGGAGGGTTTGGGGCCAACGCCCTGACTTTC
CDR3 protein: CASYKSGQGGFGANALTF

J gene: TRBJ1-1
V gene: TRBV28
D gene: .
clone size: many
CDR3 DNA: TGTGCCAGCAGTGGATGGTACACTGAAGCTTTCTTT
CDR3 protein: CASSGWYTEAFF

J gene: TRBJ2-3
V gene: TRBV5-1
D gene: .
clone size: .
CDR3 DNA: TGCGCCAGCAGCACCGATACAGATACGCAGTATTTT
CDR3 protein: CASSTDTDTQYF

J gene: TRBJ2-1
V gene: TRBV4-1
D gene: .
clone size: once
CDR3 DNA: TGCGCCAGCAGCCAAGAGGGGACAAATGAGCAGTTCTTC
CDR3 protein: CASSQEGTNEQFF

J gene: TRBJ2-7
V gene: TRBV4-1
D gene: .
clone size: few
CDR3 DNA: TGCGCCAGCAGCCAAGGTCTCAGGGCAACCTACGAGCAGTACTTC
CDR3 protein: CASSQGLRATYEQYF

J gene: TRBJ2-3
V gene: TRBV2
D gene: .
clone size: .
CDR3 DNA: TGTGCCAGCAGAGGACTGTACCCTACGCAGTATTTT
CDR3 protein: CASRGLYPTQYF

J gene: TRBJ2-7
V gene: TRBV19
D gene: .
clone size: .
CDR3 DNA: TGTGCCAGTAGTATTGGGCGGGAAGAGCAGTACTTC
CDR3 protein: CASSIGREEQYF

J gene: TRBJ1-5
V gene: TRBV28
D gene: .
clone size: many
CDR3 DNA: TGTGCCAGCAGTTTTGGGAAGTATAGCAATCAGCCCCAGCATTTT
CDR3 protein: CASSFGKYSNQPQHF

J gene: TRBJ2-1
V gene: TRBV7-3
D gene: TRBD2
clone size: .
CDR3 DNA: TGTGCCAGCAGCCCGACTAGCGGGTGGGATGAGCAGTTCTTC
CDR3 protein: CASSPTSGWDEQFF

J gene: TRBJ2-1
V gene: TRBV13
D gene: TRBD1
clone size: .
CDR3 DNA: TGTGCCAGCAGCACCCACCGCTGGGACAGGGCTTTCAATGAGCAGTTCTTC
CDR3 protein: CASSTHRWDRAFNEQFF

J gene: TRBJ2-2
V gene: TRBV30
D gene: .
clone size: few
CDR3 DNA: TGTGCCTGGAGCGCACAGGGCCCAGGCACCGGGGAGCTGTTTTTT
CDR3 protein: CAWSAQGPGTGELFF

J gene: TRBJ1-5
V gene: TRBV2
D gene: .
clone size: .
CDR3 DNA: TGTGCCAGTCGGGGACGGGGGTCCTATCAGCCCCAGCATTTT
CDR3 protein: CASRGRGSYQPQHF

J gene: TRBJ1-4
V gene: TRBV29-1
D gene: TRBD1
clone size: .
CDR3 DNA: TGCAGCGTTTTGACAGGGGGCGATGAAGAACTGTTTTTT
CDR3 protein: CSVLTGGDEELFF

J gene: TRBJ2-3
V gene: TRBV9
D gene: TRBD1
clone size: many
CDR3 DNA: TGTGCCAGCAGCGTAACGGACAGGGGCACAGATACGCAGTATTTT
CDR3 protein: CASSVTDRGTDTQYF

J gene: TRBJ1-2
V gene: TRBV4-3
D gene: .
clone size: few
CDR3 DNA: TGCGCCAGCAGCCAAGATACCAGGGGCGCAGGACGGTATAAGGGCTACACCTTC
CDR3 protein: CASSQDTRGAGRYKGYTF

J gene: TRBJ2-1
V gene: TRBV6-1
D gene: .
clone size: .
CDR3 DNA: TGTGCCAGCAGTCTCGGCTGGAATGAGCAGTTCTTC
CDR3 protein: CASSLGWNEQFF

J gene: TRBJ2-3
V gene: TRBV4-1
D gene: TRBD2
clone size: few
CDR3 DNA: TGCGCCAGCAGCCAAAAAGCGGGGGGCCCTACCTCCACAGATACGCAGTATTTT
CDR3 protein: CASSQKAGGPTSTDTQYF

J gene: TRBJ2-7
V gene: TRBV29-1
D gene: .
clone size: .
CDR3 DNA: TGCAGCAGCACTAGTCATACCTACGAGCAGTACTTC
CDR3 protein: CSSTSHTYEQYF

J gene: TRBJ2-2
V gene: TRBV4-2
D gene: TRBD2
clone size: once
CDR3 DNA: TGTGCCAGCAGCCGAGATCTAGCGGGAGGAAACACCGGGGAGCTGTTTTTT
CDR3 protein: CASSRDLAGGNTGELFF

J gene: TRBJ1-5
V gene: TRBV4-1
D gene: .
clone size: .
CDR3 DNA: TGCGCCAGCAGCCAAGGTTCCAGTGGTCAGCCCCAGCATTTT
CDR3 protein: CASSQGSSGQPQHF

J gene: TRBJ2-7
V gene: TRBV2
D gene: .
clone size: many
CDR3 DNA: TGTGCCAGCCTGGGCAGAGACTCCTACGAGCAGTACTTC
CDR3 protein: CASLGRDSYEQYF

J gene: TRBJ2-3
V gene: TRBV14
D gene: TRBD2
clone size: many
CDR3 DNA: TGTGCCAGCAGCCAATGGACTAGCGGGTTTAGCACAGATACGCAGTATTTT
CDR3 protein: CASSQWTSGFSTDTQYF

J gene: TRBJ1-1
V gene: TRBV4-3
D gene: TRBD1
clone size: once
CDR3 DNA: TGCGCCACCACCCAAGGGACAGCCTATGAAGCTTTCTTT
CDR3 protein: CATTQGTAYEAFF

J gene: TRBJ2-6
V gene: TRBV5-1
D gene: TRBD1
clone size: .
CDR3 DNA: TGCGCCAGAAGCGCGAGTACCGGGACAGGGTTATCTGGGGCCAACGTCCTGACTTTC
CDR3 protein: CARSASTGTGLSGANVLTF

J gene: TRBJ1-1
V gene: TRBV2
D gene: .
clone size: many
CDR3 DNA: TGTGCCAGCAGTGGGGAGGACGGGGGAGTCTGGCCCTTGAGCGAAGCTTTCTTT
CDR3 protein: CASSGEDGGVWPLSEAFF

J gene: TRBJ1-3
V gene: TRBV4-3
D gene: .
clone size: few
CDR3 DNA: TGCGCCAGCAGCCAAACCGCCAGGGGTAGGGATGGAAACACCATATATTTT
CDR3 protein: CASSQTARGRDGNTIYF

J gene: TRBJ2-7
V gene: TRBV7-9
D gene: .
clone size: many
CDR3 DNA: TGTGCCAGCAGTCCAAACCCCGGGAACACGCACTCCTACGAGCAGTACTTC
CDR3 protein: CASSPNPGNTHSYEQYF

J gene: TRBJ2-1
V gene: TRBV27
D gene: .
clone size: many
CDR3 DNA: TGTGCCAGCAGTTTAGGGGCCCAGCAGTTCTTC
CDR3 protein: CASSLGAQQFF

J gene: TRBJ2-6
V gene: TRBV12-3/TRBV12-4
D gene: TRBD1
clone size: many
CDR3 DNA: TGTGCCTCCATTGGGACAGCAATAAGATCTGGGGCCAACGTCCTGACTTTC
CDR3 protein: CASIGTAIRSGANVLTF

J gene: TRBJ2-7
V gene: TRBV7-2
D gene: TRBD2
clone size: many
CDR3 DNA: TGTGCCAGCAGCCAGACCCGACTTGTAGCGGGCCTTAGGGGCTCCTACGAGCAGTACTTC
CDR3 protein: CASSQTRLVAGLRGSYEQYF

J gene: TRBJ1-1
V gene: TRBV5-1
D gene: .
clone size: .
CDR3 DNA: TGCGCCAGCAGCATCGAGGCCCCAACGAACACTGAAGCTTTCTTT
CDR3 protein: CASSIEAPTNTEAFF

J gene: TRBJ2-2
V gene: TRBV24-1
D gene: .
clone size: few
CDR3 DNA: TGTGCCACCAGTTATGCCCGCGGGGAGCTGTTTTTT
CDR3 protein: CATSYARGELFF

J gene: TRBJ2-1
V gene: TRBV18
D gene: TRBD2
clone size: .
CDR3 DNA: TGTGCCAGCTCACCACTGACTAGCGGACCATATGAGCAGTTCTTC
CDR3 protein: CASSPLTSGPYEQFF

J gene: TRBJ2-3
V gene: TRBV4-3
D gene: TRBD2
clone size: .
CDR3 DNA: TGCGCCAGCAGCAGTCGGACTAGCTTCCACACAGATACGCAGTATTTT
CDR3 protein: CASSSRTSFHTDTQYF